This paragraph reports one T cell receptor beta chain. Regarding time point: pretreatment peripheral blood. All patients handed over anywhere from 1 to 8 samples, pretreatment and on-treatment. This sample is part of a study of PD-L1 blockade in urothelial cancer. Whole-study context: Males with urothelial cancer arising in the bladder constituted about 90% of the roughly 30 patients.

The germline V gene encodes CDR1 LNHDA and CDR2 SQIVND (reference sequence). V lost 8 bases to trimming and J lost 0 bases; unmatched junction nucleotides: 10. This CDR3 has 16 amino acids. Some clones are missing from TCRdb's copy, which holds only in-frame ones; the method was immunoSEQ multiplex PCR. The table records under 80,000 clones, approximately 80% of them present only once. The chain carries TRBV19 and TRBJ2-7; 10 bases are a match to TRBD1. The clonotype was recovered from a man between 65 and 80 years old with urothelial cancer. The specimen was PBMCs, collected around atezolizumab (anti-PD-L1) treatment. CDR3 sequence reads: CASQRTGGFSSYEQYF. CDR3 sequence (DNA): TGTGCCAGTCAAAGGACAGGGGGTTTTAGCTCCTACGAGCAGTACTTC.